The rows below give T cell receptor beta chains drawn from one sample of a study of blood T cell repertoires in COVID-19. Sequenced by immunoSEQ multiplex PCR; TCRdb stores in-frame clones only, minus some. The repertoire holds hundreds of thousands of clones, with 85% as singletons. The sequenced sample consisted of peripheral blood. The receptor source for this set is a woman between 18 and 29 years old with acute or convalescent COVID-19. The CDR3 runs from the conserved cysteine through the conserved F or W. A D gene is named only where the DNA matches it firmly. Size is stated for part of the rows, as once, few or many counts, or as a class when the clone is expanded.

cdr3_length	v_call	j_call	clone_size	d_call	cdr3_aa	cdr3_nt
10	TRBV5-5	TRBJ1-5	-	-	CLGDNQPQHF	TGTCTAGGTGATAATCAGCCCCAGCATTTT
12	TRBV12-3/TRBV12-4	TRBJ1-2	-	-	CASTLGDYGYTF	TGTGCCAGCACTCTAGGAGACTATGGCTACACCTTC
11	TRBV2	TRBJ2-5	-	-	CASSDPVTQYF	TGTGCCAGCAGTGATCCGGTGACCCAGTACTTC
13	TRBV25-1	TRBJ1-2	-	-	CASSELEGRGYTF	TGTGCCAGCAGTGAATTGGAGGGTCGAGGCTACACCTTC
19	TRBV28	TRBJ1-1	many	TRBD1	CASRTTLGQGMRGYTEAFF	TGTGCCAGCAGAACAACCCTGGGACAGGGGATGCGTGGGTACACTGAAGCTTTCTTT
14	TRBV28	TRBJ1-6	-	-	CASSAPGENSPLHF	TGTGCCAGCAGTGCCCCGGGGGAAAATTCACCCCTCCACTTT
15	TRBV5-1	TRBJ2-1	-	TRBD2	CASSSLAGNYNEQFF	TGCGCCAGCAGCTCCTTAGCGGGGAACTACAATGAGCAGTTCTTC
13	TRBV28	TRBJ2-7	-	TRBD1	CASSSGQYGEQYF	TGTGCCAGCAGTTCGGGACAGTATGGGGAGCAGTACTTC
15	TRBV13	TRBJ2-1	-	-	CASSRTSHGTNEQFF	TGTGCCAGCAGCCGGACTAGTCACGGGACAAATGAGCAGTTCTTC
13	TRBV27	TRBJ1-2	-	-	CASKLGGGYGYTF	TGTGCCTCCAAACTGGGGGGTGGCTATGGCTACACCTTC
12	TRBV9	TRBJ1-1	-	-	CASSGLGQGAFF	TGTGCCAGCAGCGGACTCGGACAAGGGGCTTTCTTT
18	TRBV7-2	TRBJ1-1	-	TRBD1	CASSPQAPRTGLNTEAFF	TGTGCCAGCAGCCCCCAGGCCCCGCGGACAGGATTGAACACTGAAGCTTTCTTT
13	TRBV7-6	TRBJ1-2	-	TRBD1	CASSHRTGGGYTF	TGTGCCAGCAGCCACCGGACAGGTGGAGGCTACACCTTC
14	TRBV27	TRBJ1-5	-	-	CASRQDSSNQPQHF	TGTGCCAGCAGACAGGACAGTAGCAATCAGCCCCAGCATTTT
13	TRBV30	TRBJ1-2	-	-	CAWISGSNYGYTF	TGTGCCTGGATTAGCGGGTCAAACTATGGCTACACCTTC
16	TRBV9	TRBJ2-3	few	TRBD2	CASSGERGGHTDTQYF	TGTGCCAGCAGCGGAGAGCGGGGGGGGCACACAGATACGCAGTATTTT
16	TRBV28	TRBJ1-5	-	TRBD1	CASSSEQGIGNQPQHF	TGTGCCAGCAGTTCGGAACAGGGGATTGGCAATCAGCCCCAGCATTTT
14	TRBV19	TRBJ1-6	-	TRBD1	CASSRAGGNSPLHF	TGTGCCAGTAGTAGGGCAGGGGGCAATTCACCCCTCCACTTT
16	TRBV5-1	TRBJ2-2	once	TRBD1	CASSSTDRGPTGELFF	TGCGCCAGCAGCTCTACCGACAGGGGGCCCACCGGGGAGCTGTTTTTT
15	TRBV7-3	TRBJ2-7	-	-	CASSLTGAGPYEQYF	TGTGCCAGCAGCTTAACGGGGGCAGGGCCCTACGAGCAGTACTTC
16	TRBV24-1	TRBJ1-5	-	TRBD1	CATSDLWTGGNQPQHF	TGTGCCACCAGTGATTTGTGGACAGGGGGCAATCAGCCCCAGCATTTT
13	TRBV2	TRBJ1-4	-	-	CASSETSGVKLFF	TGTGCCAGCAGTGAGACTTCAGGGGTCAAACTGTTTTTT
14	TRBV19	TRBJ1-6	-	-	CATSRGTKLSPLHF	TGTGCCACCTCCCGTGGGACAAAACTTTCACCCCTCCACTTT
14	TRBV5-6	TRBJ1-1	-	-	CASSLTPGGTEAFF	TGTGCCAGCAGCCTAACCCCGGGTGGGACTGAAGCTTTCTTT
13	TRBV10-3	TRBJ2-7	-	TRBD1	CAINGQGAYEQYF	TGTGCCATCAACGGACAGGGGGCTTACGAGCAGTACTTC
13	TRBV12-5	TRBJ1-6	-	-	CASGLVQISPLHF	TGTGCTAGTGGTTTGGTGCAGATTTCACCCCTCCACTTT
12	TRBV4-1	TRBJ2-4	-	-	CASSQAGNIQYF	TGCGCCAGCAGCCAAGCAGGAAACATTCAGTACTTC
13	TRBV14	TRBJ1-1	-	-	CASSQGLPTEAFF	TGTGCCAGCAGCCAGGGACTCCCAACTGAAGCTTTCTTT